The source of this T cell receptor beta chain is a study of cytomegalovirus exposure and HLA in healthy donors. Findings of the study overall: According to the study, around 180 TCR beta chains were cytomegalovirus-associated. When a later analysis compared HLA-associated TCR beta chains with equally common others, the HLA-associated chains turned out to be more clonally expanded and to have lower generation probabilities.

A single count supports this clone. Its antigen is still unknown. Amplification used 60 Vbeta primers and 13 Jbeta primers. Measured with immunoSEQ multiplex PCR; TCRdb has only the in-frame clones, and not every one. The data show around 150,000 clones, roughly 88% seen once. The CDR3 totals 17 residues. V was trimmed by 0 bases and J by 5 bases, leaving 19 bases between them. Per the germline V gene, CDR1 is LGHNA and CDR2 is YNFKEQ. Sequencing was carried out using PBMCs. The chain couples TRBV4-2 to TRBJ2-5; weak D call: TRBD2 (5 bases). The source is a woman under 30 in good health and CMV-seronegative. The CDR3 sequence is CASSQDWRQDGFETQYF. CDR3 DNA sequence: TGTGCCAGCAGCCAAGATTGGAGGCAGGACGGATTCGAGACCCAGTACTTC.